This T cell receptor beta chain was sequenced for a study of cytomegalovirus exposure and HLA in healthy donors. Whole-study findings and limits: One later analysis reportedly identified an Asian-associated ancestry cluster that showed fewer N-insertions than the approximately 700-donor mean. Analysis was carried out at a later point, and it linked a missense DCLRE1C variant to TCR beta V- and J-gene trimming. Certain indistinguishable V segments, among them TRBV6-2 and TRBV6-3, were excluded.

Regarding this clone: Its target is unknown.

The PCR used 60 Vbeta and 13 Jbeta primers. In the authors' methods: Around 9.9 million shared chains were among the roughly 80 million unique TCR beta chains that a later analysis counted. Using immunoSEQ multiplex PCR, the repertoire was profiled, and TCRdb retains in-frame clones only, with some absent. The DNA gave D and trimming, while V, J and clone size come from that table. This table has roughly 150,000 clones, roughly 75% appearing once. Germline loops: CDR1 MDHEN, CDR2 SYDVKM. The J segment lost 0 bases and the V segment lost 5 bases, leaving 11 bases of the junction unmatched. The CDR3 covers 19 residues.

This TCR was recovered from a man aged 18 to 30 in good health and CMV-seropositive. Material: PBMCs. The chain combines TRBV28 with TRBJ2-6, with 9 bases aligning to TRBD1. Here the CDR3 reads CASSQLGTGMGSGANVLTF. As DNA, the CDR3 is TGTGCCAGCAGTCAATTAGGGACAGGGATGGGCTCTGGGGCCAACGTCCTGACTTTC. The whole variable domain, remainder taken from reference TRBV28 and TRBJ2-6, is DVKVTQSSRYLVKRTGEKVFLECVQDMDHENMFWYRQDPGLGLRLIYFSYDVKMKEKGDIPEGYSVSREKKERFSLILESASTNQTSMYLCASSQLGTGMGSGANVLTFGAGSRLTVL.